This T cell receptor (beta chain) was documented in a study of T cells in Graves' hyperthyroidism and ophthalmopathy. This clonotype has ten or more counts. Amplification of TCR beta CDR3 regions used RNA as the template. HTBI primers drove first-round RT-PCR of the TCR CDR3. Each CDR3 protein is one row after TCRdb ran MiXCR on the multiplex PCR reads. The sample yields some 740,000 distinct CDR3 sequences, 12% to 15% seen once. V lost 3 bases and J lost 0, with 12 bases in between. The CDR3 totals 15 residues. Germline lookup yields CDR1 SNHLY and CDR2 FYNNEI. V gene TRBV2 combines with J gene TRBJ2-7, with D possibly TRBD2 on 6 matching bases. The material sequenced was blood. The clonotype comes from a woman aged 18-29 years with Graves' hyperthyroidism. CDR3 amino acids: CASSDGTDSSYEQYF. CDR3 in DNA: TGTGCCAGCAGTGACGGGACTGACAGCTCCTACGAGCAGTACTTC.